In this sample, the clone carrying this T cell receptor beta chain turned up once. The antigen is not known. These data come from a study of shared clonotypes between healthy human individuals. Overall study results and limits: Naive subsets usually exceeded memory subsets in estimated richness.

Some 30,000 T cell genomes (about 0.2 ug DNA) went into each sorted-subset replicate. The repertoire was sequenced with immunoSEQ multiplex PCR; TCRdb's copy has only in-frame clones and lacks some. This table has 950,000 to 1,300,000 clones, under 80% appearing once. The CDR3 extends over 12 amino acids. CDR1 is LNHDA and CDR2 is SQIVND in the germline V gene (reference sequence). The V segment lost 5 bases and the J segment 17 bases; nucleotides outside the gene matches: 9. Caucasian adults living in Nashville, Tennessee, provided all samples. The material sequenced was memory CD4+ T cells sorted from blood. Subset reported: CD45RA-negative fraction. The clonotype comes from a man between 18 and 29 years old in good health. The chain uses TRBV19 and TRBJ1-4; 9 bases align to TRBD1. The CDR3: CASSGDRVGYFF. CDR3 DNA: TGTGCCAGTAGTGGGGACAGGGTCGGGTACTTTTTT.